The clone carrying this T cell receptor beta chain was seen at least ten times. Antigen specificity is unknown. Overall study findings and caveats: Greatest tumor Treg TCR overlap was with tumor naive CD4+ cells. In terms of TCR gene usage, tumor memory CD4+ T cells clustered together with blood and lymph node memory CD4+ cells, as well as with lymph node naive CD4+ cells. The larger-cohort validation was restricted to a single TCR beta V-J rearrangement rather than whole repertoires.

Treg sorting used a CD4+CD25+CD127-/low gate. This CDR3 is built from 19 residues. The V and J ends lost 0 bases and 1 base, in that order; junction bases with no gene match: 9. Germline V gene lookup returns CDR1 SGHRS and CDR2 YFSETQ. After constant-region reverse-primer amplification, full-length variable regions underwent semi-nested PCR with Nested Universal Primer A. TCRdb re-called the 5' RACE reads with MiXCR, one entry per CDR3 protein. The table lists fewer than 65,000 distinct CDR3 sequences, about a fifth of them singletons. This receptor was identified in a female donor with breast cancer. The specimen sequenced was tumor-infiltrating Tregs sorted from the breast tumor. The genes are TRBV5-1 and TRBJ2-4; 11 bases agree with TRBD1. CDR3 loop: CASSLGPLDRGLAKNIQYF. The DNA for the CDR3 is TGCGCCAGCAGCTTGGGCCCTTTGGACAGGGGGCTTGCCAAAAACATTCAGTACTTC. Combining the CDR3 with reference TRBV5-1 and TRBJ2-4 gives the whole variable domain KAGVTQTPRYLIKTRGQQVTLSCSPISGHRSVSWYQQTPGQGLQFLFEYFSETQRNKGNFPGRFSGRQFSNSRSEMNVSTLELGDSALYLCASSLGPLDRGLAKNIQYFGAGTRLSVL.